A selection of T cell receptor beta chains follows, all from one sample in a study of OX40 agonist ivuxolimab in advanced cancers. The method was immunoSEQ multiplex PCR; TCRdb's version includes in-frame clones alone and lacks a portion of them. The data show approximately 70,000 clones, around 86% seen once. This specimen was CD4+ or CD8+ T cells sorted from blood, taken in a trial of the OX40 agonist ivuxolimab. These receptors were obtained from an adult with an advanced solid tumor such as melanoma, head and neck, liver or kidney cancer. Both conserved end residues are part of each CDR3. A D gene is named only where the DNA matches it firmly. Part of the rows lack a size; the others show once, few, many or a class for expanded clones.

v_gene	j_gene	d_gene	abundance	CDR3aa	CDR3nt
TRBV11-3	TRBJ2-3	NA	NA	CASSPWSGRSDTQYF	TGTGCCAGCAGCCCCTGGAGTGGGAGATCAGATACGCAGTATTTT
TRBV7-9	TRBJ2-3	TRBD2	NA	CASSLSTSGSPHGTQYF	TGTGCCAGCAGCTTATCGACTAGCGGGAGCCCTCACGGTACGCAGTATTTT
TRBV28	TRBJ1-2	NA	NA	CASSLQSGRRGFGYTF	TGTGCCAGCAGTTTACAAAGCGGCAGGAGGGGATTTGGCTACACCTTC
TRBV7-9	TRBJ1-1	NA	NA	CASSLTGIVHGNTEAFF	TGTGCCAGCAGCTTAACAGGGATTGTGCATGGGAACACTGAAGCTTTCTTT
TRBV6-5	TRBJ1-2	TRBD1	NA	CASSSFTGQWVGYTF	TGTGCCAGCAGTTCATTCACGGGACAGTGGGTTGGCTACACCTTC
TRBV7-6	TRBJ2-7	TRBD2	NA	CASSLASGGSYEQYF	TGTGCCAGCAGCTTAGCTAGCGGGGGTTCCTACGAGCAGTACTTC
TRBV27	TRBJ2-7	TRBD2	few	CASNASGRMGKQYF	TGTGCCAGCAACGCTAGCGGGAGAATGGGGAAGCAGTACTTC
TRBV6-1	TRBJ1-2	TRBD1	few	CASSEATGGGGYTF	TGTGCCAGCAGTGAAGCGACAGGGGGCGGAGGCTACACCTTC
TRBV5-1	TRBJ1-5	NA	NA	CASSLVAGIGQPQHF	TGCGCCAGCAGCTTGGTGGCGGGAATAGGTCAGCCCCAGCATTTT
TRBV19	TRBJ2-1	NA	NA	CASSIRGGNEQFF	TGTGCCAGTAGTATTCGAGGAGGCAATGAGCAGTTCTTC
TRBV30	TRBJ2-2	NA	NA	CAWAHRSRTGELFF	TGTGCCTGGGCCCACAGGTCCAGGACCGGGGAGCTGTTTTTT
TRBV14	TRBJ2-7	NA	NA	CASSRGAPTYEQYF	TGTGCCAGCAGCCGGGGGGCGCCCACCTACGAGCAGTACTTC
TRBV5-4	TRBJ1-1	NA	NA	CASSLATRLNTEAFF	TGTGCCAGCAGCTTGGCGACACGACTGAACACTGAAGCTTTCTTT
TRBV7-2	TRBJ1-1	NA	NA	CASSSDPRGEAFF	TGTGCCAGCAGCTCCGACCCAAGGGGTGAAGCTTTCTTT
TRBV5-1	TRBJ2-7	NA	NA	CASIQGPSSYEQYF	TGCGCCAGCATACAGGGCCCGAGCTCCTACGAGCAGTACTTC
TRBV28	TRBJ1-2	NA	NA	CASSLQGRNYTF	TGTGCCAGCAGTTTACAAGGGCGGAACTACACCTTC
TRBV10-3	TRBJ2-7	TRBD2	once	CAIGGGLAGEGQYF	TGTGCCATCGGAGGGGGACTAGCGGGAGAAGGGCAGTACTTC
TRBV5-1	TRBJ2-2	TRBD1	once	CASSLQVTGVTGELFF	TGCGCCAGCAGCTTGCAGGTGACAGGGGTGACCGGGGAGCTGTTTTTT
TRBV19	TRBJ1-2	TRBD1	NA	CASSPQGAGGGYGYTF	TGTGCCAGTAGTCCGCAAGGTGCAGGGGGTGGATATGGCTACACCTTC
TRBV7-9	TRBJ2-1	TRBD2	once	CASREASGPYNEQFF	TGTGCCAGCAGGGAGGCTAGCGGCCCCTACAATGAGCAGTTCTTC
TRBV6-5	TRBJ2-7	NA	NA	CASSYEESAYEQYF	TGTGCCAGCAGTTACGAGGAGTCCGCCTACGAGCAGTACTTC
TRBV6-5	TRBJ2-7	NA	NA	CASSYTRLSYEQYF	TGTGCCAGCAGTTACACCCGTCTCTCCTACGAGCAGTACTTC
TRBV5-1	TRBJ1-3	NA	once	CASSPGARLGNTIYF	TGCGCCAGCAGTCCGGGGGCGCGTCTTGGAAACACCATATATTTT
TRBV25-1	TRBJ2-2	NA	NA	CASSEYRGTGELFF	TGTGCCAGCAGTGAATACAGGGGCACCGGGGAGCTGTTTTTT
TRBV7-6	TRBJ1-4	TRBD1	NA	CASSTGQGELFF	TGTGCCAGCAGCACGGGACAGGGAGAGTTGTTTTTT
TRBV7-2	TRBJ2-1	TRBD1	once	CASGYRGLKLGPNEQFF	TGTGCCAGCGGCTACAGGGGGCTGAAACTTGGCCCCAATGAGCAGTTCTTC
TRBV30	TRBJ2-3	TRBD1	few	CAWSGRDRAPDTQYF	TGTGCCTGGAGTGGCCGGGACAGAGCCCCAGATACGCAGTATTTT
TRBV15	TRBJ2-7	NA	NA	CATSRARSYEQYF	TGTGCCACCAGCAGGGCCCGATCCTACGAGCAGTACTTC
TRBV6-5	TRBJ2-1	NA	few	CASSYGQGSYNEQFF	TGTGCCAGCAGTTACGGTCAGGGGTCCTACAATGAGCAGTTCTTC
TRBV19	TRBJ1-6	NA	NA	CASSREGQRSPLHF	TGTGCCAGTAGTAGGGAAGGACAGCGGAGCCCCCTCCACTTT
TRBV28	TRBJ2-5	TRBD1	NA	CASSPWGTGAETQYF	TGTGCCAGCAGCCCCTGGGGGACAGGGGCAGAGACCCAGTACTTC
TRBV28	TRBJ2-7	NA	NA	CASQTTLDEQYF	TGTGCCAGCCAAACGACCTTAGACGAGCAGTACTTC
TRBV7-9	TRBJ1-3	NA	NA	CASSLATAGSGNTIYF	TGTGCCAGCAGCTTAGCGACGGCAGGGTCTGGAAACACCATATATTTT
TRBV28	TRBJ1-1	NA	NA	CASRLGRGSTEAFF	TGTGCCAGCAGGTTAGGACGCGGGAGCACTGAAGCTTTCTTT
TRBV29-1	TRBJ2-3	TRBD2	NA	CSVAGTSGVSDTQYF	TGCAGCGTTGCCGGGACTAGCGGGGTCTCCGATACGCAGTATTTT
TRBV7-2	TRBJ2-7	TRBD2	NA	CASSLRGDSYEQYF	TGTGCCAGCAGCTTACGGGGGGATTCCTACGAGCAGTACTTC
TRBV28	TRBJ1-1	NA	NA	CASSSPGTGNTEAFF	TGTGCCAGCAGTTCTCCCGGGACGGGGAACACTGAAGCTTTCTTT
TRBV18	TRBJ2-5	NA	NA	CASSPGAETQYF	TGTGCCAGCTCACCAGGGGCAGAGACCCAGTACTTC
TRBV5-1	TRBJ2-5	NA	NA	CASSLYGGPGETQYF	TGCGCCAGCAGCTTGTACGGAGGGCCAGGAGAGACCCAGTACTTC
TRBV18	TRBJ1-3	TRBD1	NA	CASSYGQAGNTIYF	TGTGCCAGCTCATACGGACAGGCTGGAAACACCATATATTTT
TRBV2	TRBJ2-5	NA	NA	CASSDWETQYF	TGTGCCAGCAGTGACTGGGAGACCCAGTACTTC
TRBV12-2	TRBJ1-6	NA	NA	CASRLSQCGDSPLHF	TGTGCAAGTCGCTTAAGTCAGTGCGGGGATTCACCCCTCCACTTT
TRBV27	TRBJ2-7	TRBD1	few	CASSAGGEQYF	TGTGCCAGCAGTGCAGGGGGCGAGCAGTACTTC
TRBV7-6	TRBJ2-5	NA	NA	CASSPDQETQYF	TGTGCCAGCAGCCCCGACCAAGAGACCCAGTACTTC
TRBV7-6	TRBJ2-3	NA	NA	CASSYGVQETDTQYF	TGTGCCAGCAGCTATGGGGTACAGGAAACAGATACGCAGTATTTT
TRBV18	TRBJ1-3	NA	NA	CASSPPEGARNTIYF	TGTGCCAGCTCACCACCGGAAGGAGCGAGAAACACCATATATTTT
TRBV9	TRBJ2-2	NA	NA	CASSVAVLGDTGELFF	TGTGCCAGCAGCGTAGCTGTTCTAGGGGACACCGGGGAGCTGTTTTTT
TRBV18	TRBJ2-5	NA	NA	CASSSVTDQETQYF	TGTGCCAGCTCAAGTGTGACAGACCAAGAGACCCAGTACTTC
TRBV27	TRBJ1-6	NA	once	CASSPVKRSSYNSPLHF	TGTGCCAGCAGTCCCGTTAAGCGGAGCTCCTATAATTCACCCCTCCACTTT
TRBV28	TRBJ2-5	TRBD2	NA	CASSQAGPLRETQYF	TGTGCCAGCAGTCAAGCGGGGCCCCTGCGGGAGACCCAGTACTTC
TRBV6-5	TRBJ1-1	NA	NA	CASRGLSNTEAFF	TGTGCCTCTCGGGGACTTTCGAACACTGAAGCTTTCTTT
TRBV30	TRBJ2-2	NA	NA	CAWRSGSTINTGELFF	TGTGCCTGGAGGTCGGGTAGCACTATCAACACCGGGGAGCTGTTTTTT
TRBV18	TRBJ2-5	NA	once	CASSPGPASETQYF	TGTGCCAGCTCACCAGGGCCTGCATCGGAGACCCAGTACTTC
TRBV7-8	TRBJ2-5	NA	NA	CASSLGRANGETQYF	TGTGCCAGCAGCTTAGGGAGGGCCAACGGAGAGACCCAGTACTTC
TRBV2	TRBJ2-7	TRBD1	NA	CASRKDRERAYEQYF	TGTGCCAGCAGAAAAGACAGGGAGAGAGCCTACGAGCAGTACTTC
TRBV6-1	TRBJ2-3	TRBD1	NA	CASSRDREADTQYF	TGTGCCAGCAGTCGGGACAGGGAGGCAGATACGCAGTATTTT
TRBV7-9	TRBJ1-6	NA	few	CASSLGPRQHSPLHF	TGTGCCAGCAGCTTAGGACCAAGACAGCATTCACCCCTCCACTTT
TRBV2	TRBJ2-5	TRBD2	NA	CASSLGLAGQETQYF	TGTGCCAGCAGCTTGGGACTAGCGGGGCAAGAGACCCAGTACTTC
TRBV18	TRBJ1-2	TRBD1	NA	CASSPPTGGNYGYTF	TGTGCCAGCTCACCACCGACAGGGGGGAACTATGGCTACACCTTC
TRBV2	TRBJ1-3	TRBD1	NA	CASRLPGQGGNTIYF	TGTGCCAGCAGGCTACCGGGACAGGGCGGAAACACCATATATTTT